Following are 27 T cell receptor beta chains from one sample sequenced in a study of human T cells and chemical hapten exposure. Via MiXCR, TCRdb re-called the RACE reads, giving one row per CDR3 protein. This table has about 84,000 distinct CDR3 sequences, about a tenth appearing once. Specified time point: patch test 3, about 24 weeks after DPC sensitization. Treatment: therapeutic diphenylcyclopropenone sensitization with weekly scalp DPC. The input for sequencing was whole blood, taken in connection with sensitization to the hapten diphenylcyclopropenone (DPC). These receptors all come from a woman aged 50 to 60 with alopecia areata. Some clones in this sample may be carry-over from other donors' samples.

The chain employs TRBV5-1 and TRBJ2-1, with a possible D match to TRBD2 (5 bases). Germline V gene lookup returns CDR1 SGHRS and CDR2 YFSETQ. V gave up 4 bases and J gave up 0 bases, with 11 bases separating them. This CDR3 is built from 15 residues. This chain's CDR3 is CASSPDFNSYNEQFF. CDR3 DNA sequence: TGCGCCAGCAGCCCGGACTTCAACTCCTACAATGAGCAGTTCTTC.

This chain connects TRBV7-2 to TRBJ2-7, with D unresolved. With 0 bases removed from V and 7 bases from J, the gap between germline ends came to 7 bases. CDR3 length: 12 residues. The germline CDR1 and CDR2 sequences are SGHTA and FQGNSA. CDR3 sequence reads: CASSLAGVEQYF. CDR3 nucleotides: TGTGCCAGCAGCTTAGCCGGAGTTGAGCAGTACTTC.

In its sample, this clonotype was seen a few times. The chain uses TRBV6-6 and TRBJ1-2; D possibly corresponds to TRBD1 (5 bases). The V and J ends lost 7 bases and 2 bases respectively, with 8 bases between them. This CDR3 contains 12 residues. Germline CDR1 MNHNY, CDR2 SVGAGI (reference sequence). The CDR3 spells CASNGGNYGYTF. The CDR3 DNA sequence: TGTGCCAGCAATGGGGGAAACTATGGCTACACCTTC.

There are a few counts of this clonotype. The rearrangement joins TRBV3-1 to TRBJ2-7; 12 positions match TRBD2. Germline CDR1 reads LGHDT; CDR2 reads YNNKEL (reference sequence). The CDR3 has 15 residues. V shed 5 bases and J 2 bases; nucleotides not matched to a gene: 4. CDR3 amino acids: CASSVGLAGPYEQYF. In nucleotides, the CDR3 is TGTGCCAGCAGCGTGGGACTAGCGGGTCCCTACGAGCAGTACTTC.

This clonotype came up many times. The rearrangement joins TRBV7-8 to TRBJ1-1; TRBD1 agrees at 12 bases. Trimming cost V 7 bases and J 7 bases; bases outside gene matches: 10. CDR3 length: 15 residues. Germline V lookup: CDR1 SGHVS, CDR2 FQNEAQ. This CDR3 reads CASTPGTGGAGEAFF. The CDR3 DNA reads as TGTGCCAGCACTCCCGGGACAGGGGGCGCGGGTGAAGCTTTCTTT.

The CDR3, as DNA: TGTGCCAGCAGCTTAGCGGGGAGGGGGGCGCAGGCTGAAGCTTTCTTT. Encoded protein: CASSLAGRGAQAEAFF. This rearrangement joins TRBV7-8 to TRBJ1-1; tentatively, D is TRBD1 (6 bases). The V end was cut by 0 bases, the J end by 6 bases, with 17 bases between. Germline V gene sequence: CDR1 SGHVS, CDR2 FQNEAQ. CDR3 length: 16 residues. Full variable domain (rest looked up from reference TRBV7-8 and TRBJ1-1): GAGVSQSPRYKVAKRGQDVALRCDPISGHVSLFWYQQALGQGPEFLTYFQNEAQLDKSGLPSDRFFAERPEGSVSTLKIQRTQQEDSAVYLCASSLAGRGAQAEAFFGQGTRLTVV.

About this clonotype itself: This may come from a read error, since a much larger clone is one base off. The V and J genes are TRBV28 and TRBJ1-2; the D gene is possibly TRBD1 (6 bases). The CDR3 runs 15 residues. Germline-derived CDR1 and CDR2 are MDHEN and SYDVKM. CDR3 region: CASSPTGRHRYGFTF. The CDR3 region has the DNA TGTGCCAGCAGCCCGACAGGAAGACACCGCTATGGCTTCACCTTC.

In its sample, this clonotype was seen many times. This sequence joins TRBV7-2 and TRBJ2-1; D ambiguous. V was shortened by 4 bases and J by 6 bases, with 7 bases between the two germline ends. The CDR3 contains 12 residues. Germline V gene lookup returns CDR1 SGHTA and CDR2 FQGNSA. CDR3: CASSSDGNEQFF. In DNA form, the CDR3 reads TGTGCCAGCAGCTCGGACGGCAATGAGCAGTTCTTC.

The V call is TRBV7-8, the J call TRBJ2-7; a weak D match, TRBD1 (6 bases). The CDR3 loop spans 15 amino acids. V shed 0 bases and J shed 7 bases, with 16 bases lying between them. Germline V gives CDR1 SGHVS, CDR2 FQNEAQ. The CDR3 DNA reads as TGTGCCAGCAGCTTAGCGGGGGCCTTGGTGGGGGAGCAGTACTTC. This codes for CASSLAGALVGEQYF. The whole variable domain, remainder taken from reference TRBV7-8 and TRBJ2-7, is GAGVSQSPRYKVAKRGQDVALRCDPISGHVSLFWYQQALGQGPEFLTYFQNEAQLDKSGLPSDRFFAERPEGSVSTLKIQRTQQEDSAVYLCASSLAGALVGEQYFGPGTRLTVT.

This clonotype was found many times. The DNA of the CDR3 is TGCAGCGCCCGACAGGGGAACGAGCAGTACTTC. Protein sequence: CSARQGNEQYF. V and J are TRBV29-1 and TRBJ2-7, with TRBD1 matching 8 bases. This CDR3 spans 11 amino acids. The junction had 4 bases not matched to a gene; V was cut back by 7 bases and J by 5 bases. Looked up from germline, CDR1 is SQVTM and CDR2 is ANQGSEA.

This clonotype came up many times. The chain combines TRBV6-2 or TRBV6-3 with TRBJ2-3; either TRBD1 or TRBD2 may supply D (5 bases each). The V gene's germline CDR1 is MNHEY and CDR2 SVGEGT. CDR3 length: 14 amino acids. Trimming left V 5 bases short and J 5 bases short, with 14 bases between. The CDR3 region has the DNA TGTGCCAGCAGTACCCGGGACGCTCGAGATACGCAGTATTTT. Translation gives CASSTRDARDTQYF.

The CDR3 coding sequence is TGTGCCATCAGTGAGTCCGGACAGGGCTACGAGCAGTACTTC. Translation: CAISESGQGYEQYF. J is TRBJ2-7 and V is TRBV10-3; 8 positions agree with TRBD1. J lost 3 bases, V lost 0 bases, and 1 base had no gene match. The CDR3 loop spans 14 amino acids. Germline values: CDR1 ENHRY, CDR2 SYGVKD.

This clonotype was detected many times. The chain uses TRBV28 and TRBJ2-7; D is unclear. Per the germline V gene, CDR1 is MDHEN and CDR2 is SYDVKM. V lost 1 base and J 4 bases, leaving 5 bases between the germline ends. The CDR3 consists of 12 residues. Here the CDR3 DNA reads TGTGCCAGCAGTTTATTCCGGTACGAGCAGTACTTC. It yields the protein CASSLFRYEQYF.

This chain uses TRBV29-1 with TRBJ2-5; maybe TRBD1 (6 bases). The CDR3 contains 13 residues. CDR1 and CDR2 (germline): SQVTM, ANQGSEA. V was cut by 7 bases and J by 0 bases, with 12 bases left in between. The CDR3 loop reads CSGDRPDQETQYF. For the CDR3, the DNA is TGCAGCGGCGACAGGCCCGACCAAGAGACCCAGTACTTC. Variable domain in full (rest from reference TRBV29-1 and TRBJ2-5): SAVISQKPSRDICQRGTSLTIQCQVDSQVTMMFWYRQQPGQSLTLIATANQGSEATYESGFVIDKFPISRPNLTFSTLTVSNMSPEDSSIYLCSGDRPDQETQYFGPGTRLLVL.

The chain couples TRBV6-2 or TRBV6-3 to TRBJ2-5; 8 bases are shared with TRBD1. This CDR3 has 15 amino acids. Germline V lookup: CDR1 MNHEY, CDR2 SVGEGT. V shed 6 bases and J 4 bases; nucleotides not matched to a gene: 10. The CDR3: CASSAFTGGSETQYF. The CDR3 coding sequence is TGTGCCAGCAGCGCCTTCACAGGGGGATCAGAGACCCAGTACTTC.

This clonotype has a count of ten or more. The DNA of the CDR3 is TGTGCCAGCAGGAGGGAGGGAGTGGGCACAGATACGCAGTATTTT. It codes for CASRREGVGTDTQYF. The chain couples TRBV12-3 or TRBV12-4 to TRBJ2-3; TRBD2 agrees at 7 bases. This CDR3 contains 15 residues. J lost 1 base, V lost 6 bases, and 7 bases had no gene match.

At least ten counts were recorded for this clonotype. V usage is TRBV20-1 and J usage is TRBJ2-2; 12 bases are a match to TRBD2. This CDR3 is 15 amino acids long. J lost 7 bases, V lost 5 bases, and 8 bases had no gene match. Germline CDR1 reads DFQATT; CDR2 reads SNEGSKA (reference sequence). As DNA, the CDR3 is TGCAGTGCTGTGACTAGCGGGAGTAAAAACGGGGAGCTGTTTTTT. It is translated as CSAVTSGSKNGELFF.

This clonotype appeared many times. The chain uses TRBV24-1 and TRBJ2-1, with 7 bases aligning to TRBD2. This CDR3 is built from 17 residues. Germline V lookup: CDR1 KGHDR, CDR2 SFDVKD. V was pared by 3 bases and J by 6 bases, with 13 bases of the junction left unmatched. CDR3 sequence (DNA): TGTGCCACCAGTGATCCCCCCTCCGGGGGGACCTCCAATGAGCAGTTCTTC. Its translation is CATSDPPSGGTSNEQFF.

This clonotype was counted at least ten times. The rearrangement uses TRBV18 and TRBJ2-7; TRBD1 is a possible D gene (8 bases). The germline V gene has CDR1 KGHSH and CDR2 LQKENI. Trimming pared 3 bases from V and 6 bases from J, leaving 15 bases between. The CDR3 loop spans 14 amino acids. The CDR3 region has the DNA TGTGCCAGCTCACCGAAAACAGGGGGGGCCGAGCAGTACTTC. Encoded protein: CASSPKTGGAEQYF.

This clonotype was detected many times. This sequence joins TRBV19 and TRBJ1-5; D unclear. V lost 6 bases and J 5 bases, leaving 11 bases between the germline ends. The germline V gene has CDR1 LNHDA and CDR2 SQIVND (reference sequence). This CDR3 has 13 amino acids. This chain's CDR3 is CASSWQDYQPQHF. CDR3 DNA: TGTGCCAGTAGCTGGCAGGATTATCAGCCCCAGCATTTT.

This CDR3 reads CSAWRSGRAEETQYF. CDR3 DNA: TGCAGTGCCTGGCGGAGCGGGAGGGCAGAAGAGACCCAGTACTTC. This chain links TRBV20-1 with TRBJ2-5, with 10 positions matching TRBD2. The CDR3 runs to 15 residues. The germline V gene has CDR1 DFQATT and CDR2 SNEGSKA (reference sequence). V dropped 6 bases and J dropped 3; count of bases not matched to a gene: 10.

This clonotype has a count of ten or more. The genes are TRBV11-2 and TRBJ2-3; no reliable D call. This CDR3 is 14 amino acids long. From germline, CDR1 is SGHAT and CDR2 FQNNGV. V lost 5 bases and J lost 1, with 10 bases in between. The CDR3 reads CASSLRLGTDTQYF. CDR3 nucleotide sequence: TGTGCCAGCAGCCTCCGCTTGGGCACAGATACGCAGTATTTT.

This clonotype was seen ten or more times. The chain is built from TRBV7-2 and TRBJ2-1; the match to TRBD2 covers 9 bases. The CDR3 is 15 amino acids. Looked up from germline, CDR1 is SGHTA and CDR2 is FQGNSA. Losses at the gene ends were 4 bases for V and 9 bases for J; bases not matched to a gene: 10. The DNA of the CDR3 is TGTGCCAGCAGCTCCCCCGGAGCGGGAGGCAGTGAGCAGTTCTTC. This gives the protein CASSSPGAGGSEQFF. The full variable domain, its missing parts supplied by reference TRBV7-2 and TRBJ2-1, is GAGVSQSPSNKVTEKGKDVELRCDPISGHTALYWYRQSLGQGLEFLIYFQGNSAPDKSGLPSDRFSAERTGGSVSTLTIQRTQQEDSAVYLCASSSPGAGGSEQFFGPGTRLTVL.

CDR3 DNA sequence: TGTGCCAGCTCACCACGACAGGGCGGTACCTACGAGCAGTACTTC. This encodes CASSPRQGGTYEQYF. This chain uses TRBV18 with TRBJ2-7; TRBD1 aligns across 7 bases. Germline CDR1 and CDR2: KGHSH and LQKENI. J was trimmed by 2 bases and V by 1 base; bases with no gene match: 5. This CDR3 has 15 amino acids. The full variable domain, its missing parts supplied by reference TRBV18 and TRBJ2-7, is NAGVMQNPRHLVRRRGQEARLRCSPMKGHSHVYWYRQLPEEGLKFMVYLQKENIIDESGMPKERFSAEFPKEGPSILRIQQVVRGDSAAYFCASSPRQGGTYEQYFGPGTRLTVT.

At least ten counts were recorded for this clonotype. The CDR3 loop is CASRSSGELFF. The CDR3 DNA reads as TGTGCCAGCAGAAGCTCCGGGGAGCTGTTTTTT. The V call is TRBV7-2, the J call TRBJ2-2; D is ambiguous. The V end lost 6 bases, the J end lost 6 bases, and 5 bases lay between the germline ends. Germline values: CDR1 SGHTA, CDR2 FQGNSA. The CDR3 length is 11 residues.

This clonotype was seen many times. One end of the junction varies from germline; a read error may be responsible. The chain carries TRBV6-5 and TRBJ1-3; D is unclear. There are 17 residues in the CDR3. Germline CDR1 is MNHEY and CDR2 is SVGAGI. The CDR3 sequence is CASSYSGVLGSGNTIYF. Written as DNA, the CDR3 is TGTGCCAGCAGTTACTCCGGAGTCCTTGGGTCTGGAAACACTATATATTTT.

The sample holds many counts of this clonotype. The chain employs TRBV7-2 and TRBJ2-1; 9 positions match TRBD1. Trimming cost V 3 bases and J 16 bases; bases outside gene matches: 4. The germline gives CDR1 SGHTA, CDR2 FQGNSA. CDR3 length: 11 amino acids. The CDR3 loop reads CASSFRDRDFF. In DNA form, the CDR3 reads TGTGCCAGCAGCTTCCGGGACAGGGACTTCTTC.